The 32 T cell receptor beta chains in this list originate from one sample, sequenced in a study of OX40 agonist ivuxolimab in advanced cancers. Sequenced by immunoSEQ multiplex PCR; TCRdb stores in-frame clones only, minus some. The table includes tens of thousands of clones, around 77% detected once. The sample here was CD4+ or CD8+ T cells sorted from blood, taken in a trial of the OX40 agonist ivuxolimab. Receptors were obtained from an adult with an advanced solid tumor such as melanoma, head and neck, liver or kidney cancer.

This clone was seen a handful of times. The chain recombines TRBV9 with TRBJ1-1; possible D gene TRBD1, 5 bases. The germline V gene has CDR1 SGDLS and CDR2 YYNGEE. CDR3 length: 15 residues. Trimming took off 4 bases at V and 5 bases at J, with 18 bases between the two ends. The CDR3 DNA sequence: TGTGCCAGCAGCCCAAGGGACGCGGGAGGAACTGAAGCTTTCTTT. It codes for CASSPRDAGGTEAFF.

This clone was seen just once. The rearrangement uses TRBV13 and TRBJ2-3; no definite D call. The CDR3 covers 15 residues. V lost 4 bases and J lost 1, with 12 bases in between. Germline V gene sequence: CDR1 PRHDT, CDR2 FYEKMQ (reference sequence). The CDR3, as DNA: TGTGCCAGCAGCTGGCCTCAAATGGGCACAGATACGCAGTATTTT. Translation gives CASSWPQMGTDTQYF.

The genes are TRBV19 and TRBJ1-1; the match to TRBD1 covers 7 bases. The CDR3 is 15 residues long. Trimming took 5 bases from V and 1 from J; bases not matched to a gene: 7. CDR1 and CDR2 from the germline V gene are LNHDA and SQIVND (reference sequence). CDR3 region: CASSSPRQGNTEAFF. The CDR3 region has the DNA TGTGCCAGTAGTTCCCCCCGACAGGGGAACACTGAAGCTTTCTTT.

The rearrangement links TRBV27 to TRBJ1-2; D is perhaps TRBD1 (6 bases). CDR1 and CDR2 from the germline V gene are MNHEY and SMNVEV (reference sequence). The CDR3 totals 13 residues. The V gene lost 5 bases and the J gene lost 4 bases, with 11 bases spanning the gap. The CDR3 DNA is TGTGCCAGCAGTCGACAGGCTGGCTATGGCTACACCTTC. Translation: CASSRQAGYGYTF.

The chain uses TRBV4-3 and TRBJ1-1; no firm D call. Germline CDR1 reads LGHNA; CDR2 reads YSLEER. Between the trimmed V and J ends, which lost 0 bases and 2 bases, there was a span of 4 bases. The CDR3 sequence is 13 residues long. CDR3 DNA sequence: TGCGCCAGCAGCCAAGATCTAAACACTGAAGCTTTCTTT. This encodes CASSQDLNTEAFF.

CDR3 amino acids: CASSLQGRGRTDTQYF. The CDR3 DNA sequence: TGTGCCAGCAGCCTGCAGGGGAGGGGGCGAACAGATACGCAGTATTTT. V usage is TRBV9 and J usage is TRBJ2-3; the D call may be TRBD1 or TRBD2 (7 bases each). V lost 4 bases and J 3 bases, leaving 18 bases between the germline ends. The CDR3 totals 16 residues. Germline V lookup: CDR1 SGDLS, CDR2 YYNGEE.

This clone has just one count. The rearrangement uses TRBV18 and TRBJ1-1, with D possibly being TRBD1 (6 bases). The ends were cut back, 4 bases at V and 8 bases at J, with 11 bases in the middle. CDR3 length: 12 residues. Germline V lookup: CDR1 KGHSH, CDR2 LQKENI. The CDR3 protein is CASSRVDREAFF. The CDR3 DNA sequence: TGTGCCAGCTCACGAGTGGACAGAGAAGCTTTCTTT. The full variable domain, completed using reference TRBV18 and TRBJ1-1, is NAGVMQNPRHLVRRRGQEARLRCSPMKGHSHVYWYRQLPEEGLKFMVYLQKENIIDESGMPKERFSAEFPKEGPSILRIQQVVRGDSAAYFCASSRVDREAFFGQGTRLTVV.

This clone was seen many times. The chain carries TRBV28 and TRBJ2-7, with 7 bases identical to TRBD2. The CDR3 extends over 14 amino acids. CDR1 is MDHEN, CDR2 SYDVKM, per germline. With V trimmed by 3 bases and J by 2 bases, 4 bases remained unmatched. The CDR3 bases are TGTGCCAGCAGTTTTCGTGGGAGGGCCTACGAGCAGTACTTC. This encodes CASSFRGRAYEQYF.

The chain has TRBV10-3 and TRBJ2-3; D perhaps matches TRBD1 (5 bases). Germline V gives CDR1 ENHRY, CDR2 SYGVKD. V was cut by 4 bases and J by 0 bases, with 8 bases left in between. This CDR3 has 14 amino acids. The CDR3 nucleotides read TGTGCCATCAGTGGGGGCGCTAGCACAGATACGCAGTATTTT. Its translation: CAISGGASTDTQYF.

This chain uses TRBV10-3 with TRBJ2-3; 9 bases are shared with TRBD1. The CDR3 is made up of 14 amino acids. Trimming at V came to 10 bases and at J to 2 bases, leaving 7 bases not matched to a gene. CDR1 and CDR2 from the germline V gene are ENHRY and SYGVKD. The CDR3 spells CATNRDRATDTQYF. The DNA for the CDR3 is TGTGCCACTAACCGGGACAGGGCCACAGATACGCAGTATTTT.

The chain couples TRBV19 to TRBJ2-3, with 16 bases lining up with TRBD2. Trimming at V came to 10 bases and at J to 4 bases, leaving 8 bases not matched to a gene. The germline V gene encodes CDR1 LNHDA and CDR2 SQIVND (reference sequence). The CDR3 runs 16 residues. In DNA, the CDR3 is TGTGCCACCTCTCCGGGACTAGCGGGAGGGTCAGATACGCAGTATTTT. It is translated as CATSPGLAGGSDTQYF.

This chain joins TRBV7-2 and TRBJ2-1; 7 nucleotides agree with TRBD1. CDR3 length: 13 amino acids. CDR1 is SGHTA and CDR2 is FQGNSA in the germline V gene. The V gene end was trimmed by 3 bases and the J gene end by 7 bases; junction bases not matched to a gene: 3. The CDR3: CASSFDRANEQFF. Written as DNA, the CDR3 is TGTGCCAGCAGCTTCGACAGGGCGAATGAGCAGTTCTTC.

The DNA of the CDR3 is TGTGCCAGCAGTGAGGCGACAGCAGATCAGCCCCAGCATTTT. Protein product: CASSEATADQPQHF. This chain connects TRBV2 to TRBJ1-5, with D possibly being TRBD1 (5 bases). This CDR3 is 14 amino acids long. Trimming left V 3 bases short and J 5 bases short, with 11 bases between. Per germline, CDR1 SNHLY and CDR2 FYNNEI.

In this sample, this clone turned up a few times. CDR3 sequence reads: CASSLWGLRGAQHF. As DNA, the CDR3 is TGTGCCAGCAGTTTATGGGGGCTCCGCGGGGCCCAGCATTTT. The V and J genes are TRBV28 and TRBJ1-5; weak D call: TRBD1 (5 bases). CDR1 is MDHEN, CDR2 SYDVKM, per germline. CDR3 size: 14 residues. V lost 0 bases and J 11 bases, leaving 14 bases between the germline ends.

CDR3 bases: TGTGCCAGCAGTTTAAAGTTCGCGGGGAACTATGGCTACACCTTC. Protein: CASSLKFAGNYGYTF. The chain links TRBV27 to TRBJ1-2; D is ambiguous. The CDR3 has 15 residues. Per the germline V gene, CDR1 is MNHEY and CDR2 is SMNVEV (reference sequence). Trimming left V 2 bases short and J 2 bases short, with 12 bases between.

This clone was seen a single time. V usage is TRBV5-1 and J usage is TRBJ2-3; D call uncertain. Germline V CDR1 and CDR2: SGHRS, YFSETQ. The V and J ends lost 2 bases and 0 bases respectively, with 4 bases between them. This CDR3 is 13 amino acids long. This chain's CDR3 is CASSFDSTDTQYF. The CDR3 region has the DNA TGCGCCAGCAGCTTTGACAGCACAGATACGCAGTATTTT.

The chain combines TRBV7-9 with TRBJ1-1; D not certain. Trimming shortened V by 5 bases and J by 0 bases, and 7 bases separated the two germline ends. The germline V gene encodes CDR1 SEHNR and CDR2 FQNEAQ (reference sequence). The CDR3 extends over 13 amino acids. The CDR3 region is CASSLFMNTEAFF. For the CDR3, the DNA is TGTGCCAGCAGCCTTTTTATGAACACTGAAGCTTTCTTT.

The chain joins TRBV7-9 to TRBJ1-2; no clear D. The germline gives CDR1 SEHNR, CDR2 FQNEAQ (reference sequence). This CDR3 region has 14 residues. Trimming took 2 bases from V and 4 from J, leaving 11 bases between them. CDR3 nucleotides: TGTGCCAGCAGCTTATCTCAGAGCCCCTATGGCTACACCTTC. Amino acids: CASSLSQSPYGYTF.

V gene TRBV7-3 combines with J gene TRBJ2-5; 10 bases agree with TRBD1. The trim removed 2 bases at V and 4 bases at J, leaving 7 bases unmatched. The germline V gene has CDR1 SGHTA and CDR2 FQGTGA. The CDR3 has 16 amino acids. The CDR3 loop reads CASSLWGQGMGETQYF. For the CDR3, the DNA is TGTGCCAGCAGCTTATGGGGACAGGGGATGGGAGAGACCCAGTACTTC.

This clone was detected only a few times. The chain couples TRBV19 to TRBJ2-3, with TRBD2 identical over 10 bases. The germline V gene encodes CDR1 LNHDA and CDR2 SQIVND (reference sequence). Trimming removed 5 bases from V and 11 bases from J; junction bases left unmatched: 4. The CDR3 covers 12 residues. In nucleotides, the CDR3 is TGTGCCAGTAGTTTCGGACTAGCGGAGCAGTATTTT. Translated, it gives CASSFGLAEQYF. Combining the CDR3 with reference TRBV19 and TRBJ2-3 gives the whole variable domain DGGITQSPKYLFRKEGQNVTLSCEQNLNHDAMYWYRQDPGQGLRLIYYSQIVNDFQKGDIAEGYSVSREKKESFPLTVTSAQKNPTAFYLCASSFGLAEQYFGPGTRLTVL.

The V gene is TRBV7-2, the J gene TRBJ2-5, with 13 bases lining up with TRBD2. This CDR3 is built from 18 residues. CDR1 SGHTA and CDR2 FQGNSA come from the germline V gene. Trimming took 2 bases from V and 4 from J; bases not matched to a gene: 10. CDR3 loop: CASSLMARTSGGPETQYF. DNA for the CDR3: TGTGCCAGCAGCTTAATGGCGAGGACTAGCGGGGGACCAGAGACCCAGTACTTC.

J is TRBJ1-5 and V is TRBV7-2, with TRBD1 identical over 10 bases. V was pared by 4 bases and J by 9 bases, with 3 bases of the junction left unmatched. Germline CDR1 and CDR2: SGHTA and FQGNSA. The CDR3 has 13 amino acids. The CDR3 DNA is TGTGCCAGCAGCTCGGGACAGGGGAGGCCCCAGCATTTT. Translation: CASSSGQGRPQHF. The whole variable domain, filled in from reference TRBV7-2 and TRBJ1-5, reads GAGVSQSPSNKVTEKGKDVELRCDPISGHTALYWYRQSLGQGLEFLIYFQGNSAPDKSGLPSDRFSAERTGGSVSTLTIQRTQQEDSAVYLCASSSGQGRPQHFGDGTRLSIL.

This chain joins TRBV6-5 and TRBJ1-2; D perhaps matches TRBD1 (6 bases). V was cut by 6 bases and J by 2 bases, with 10 bases left in between. The germline V gene has CDR1 MNHEY and CDR2 SVGAGI. The CDR3 extends over 13 amino acids. This CDR3 is CASRPGQNYGYTF. DNA for the CDR3: TGTGCCAGCAGACCCGGACAGAACTATGGCTACACCTTC.

V gene TRBV20-1 combines with J gene TRBJ2-3; D unresolved. CDR3 length equals 10 residues. Germline values: CDR1 DFQATT, CDR2 SNEGSKA (reference sequence). V shed 6 bases and J shed 7 bases, with 8 bases lying between them. The CDR3 DNA sequence: TGCAGTGCCCTATTTTATACGCAGTATTTT. Its translation is CSALFYTQYF.

The chain joins TRBV5-6 to TRBJ2-1; weak D call: TRBD1 (6 bases). Per the germline V gene, CDR1 is SGHDT and CDR2 is YYEEEE. This CDR3 is 15 amino acids long. V lost 4 bases and J lost 4, with 15 bases in between. DNA for the CDR3: TGTGCCAGCAGCGTCACAGGGAACCCTTACAATGAGCAGTTCTTC. Translated, it gives CASSVTGNPYNEQFF. The variable domain in full, completed from reference TRBV5-6 and TRBJ2-1, reads DAGVTQSPTHLIKTRGQQVTLRCSPKSGHDTVSWYQQALGQGPQFIFQYYEEEERQRGNFPDRFSGHQFPNYSSELNVNALLLGDSALYLCASSVTGNPYNEQFFGPGTRLTVL.

The gene calls are TRBV4-3 and TRBJ1-1; 7 positions agree with TRBD1. The CDR3 is 15 residues long. The trim removed 1 base at V and 4 bases at J, leaving 6 bases unmatched. From germline, CDR1 is LGHNA and CDR2 YSLEER. CDR3: CASSQVSTGSTEAFF. The CDR3 coding sequence is TGCGCCAGCAGCCAAGTTTCGACAGGGAGCACTGAAGCTTTCTTT.

The chain recombines TRBV5-1 with TRBJ2-7; tentatively, D is TRBD1 or TRBD2 (5 bases each). Germline lookup yields CDR1 SGHRS and CDR2 YFSETQ. The CDR3 sequence is 14 residues long. Between the trimmed V and J ends, which lost 0 bases and 6 bases, there was a span of 13 bases. The CDR3 DNA reads as TGCGCCAGCAGCTTGGCACGGGGCGTCGGCGAGCAGTACTTC. This encodes CASSLARGVGEQYF.

This clone was seen just once. The rearrangement joins TRBV6-5 to TRBJ2-2; 10 nucleotides match TRBD2. Germline trimming cut 4 bases from V and 5 bases from J; bases unmatched to any gene: 4. From germline, CDR1 is MNHEY and CDR2 SVGAGI. The CDR3 is 15 residues long. The CDR3 DNA reads TGTGCCAGCAGTTTCGAGCGGGGGGGGACCGGGGAGCTGTTTTTT. Its protein product is CASSFERGGTGELFF.

A few counts support this clone. The rearrangement joins TRBV18 to TRBJ1-3; a possible D gene is TRBD1 (5 bases). The CDR3 loop spans 14 amino acids. The V end was cut by 1 base, the J end by 3 bases, with 7 bases between. Germline V gives CDR1 KGHSH, CDR2 LQKENI. CDR3 nucleotide sequence: TGTGCCAGCTCACCACAGACAGATGGAAACACCATATATTTT. It encodes CASSPQTDGNTIYF.

With regard to this clone: Mismatch with germline at one junction end may stem from a read error. This chain uses TRBV10-3 with TRBJ2-7; no clear D. The CDR3 is 13 amino acids. CDR1 and CDR2 (germline): ENHRY, SYGVKD. The chain's CDR3 is CASSYDSSYEQYF. Written as DNA, the CDR3 is TGTGCCAGCAGTTACGATAGCTCCTACGAGCAGTACTTC.

The rearrangement links TRBV18 to TRBJ2-3; D gene uncertain. Trimming pared 2 bases from V and 3 bases from J, leaving 9 bases between. The CDR3 sequence is 14 residues long. Germline-derived CDR1 and CDR2 are KGHSH and LQKENI. In nucleotides, the CDR3 is TGTGCCAGCTCACCAAGGAGCCCTACAGATACGCAGTATTTT. Residues: CASSPRSPTDTQYF.

The table lists this clone with a few counts. V and J are TRBV2 and TRBJ1-1; the D gene is possibly TRBD1 (5 bases). The CDR3 has 13 residues. Per germline, CDR1 SNHLY and CDR2 FYNNEI. The V and J ends lost 5 bases and 5 bases respectively, with 12 bases between them. Written as DNA, the CDR3 is TGTGCCAGCAGTCAGGGACCGGGTACTGAAGCTTTCTTT. It translates to CASSQGPGTEAFF.